This TCR beta chain was observed in a study of blood T cell repertoires in COVID-19. Participant-given clinical history determined each cohort assignment. Data came from immunoSEQ multiplex PCR; TCRdb stores just in-frame clones and leaves some out. The repertoire consists of 320,000 or so clones, with about 90% occurring once and the leading ten covering approximately 0.99%. The CDR3 totals 13 residues. The V gene end was trimmed by 6 bases and the J gene end by 2 bases; junction bases not matched to a gene: 3. CDR1 MDHEN and CDR2 SYDVKM come from the germline V gene. Sequencing was carried out using PBMCs or T cells enriched from blood (not recorded which). The chain joins TRBV28 to TRBJ1-2; 7 positions match TRBD1. This receptor was identified in a woman younger than 45 who had recovered from COVID-19. CDR3 DNA sequence: TGTGCCAGCAGGATGGACAGGAACTATGGCTACACCTTC. Its translation is CASRMDRNYGYTF.